Sequencing of this T cell receptor beta chain was carried out in a study of blood T cell repertoires in COVID-19 (dated by TCRdb to the early 2020s). Describing the broader study: Samples from collaborators originated in the United States, Italy and Spain and spanned both the acute and convalescent phases of COVID-19. The material from the prospective study consisted of cDNA or gDNA derived from T cells, B-cell-depleted T cells, or PBMCs. The dataset comprised deeply sampled blood TCRbeta repertoires from subjects exposed to, actively infected with, or recovered from COVID-19. The repertoires were released in a freely available public database intended as a resource for research on the immune response to SARS-CoV-2. The samples were drawn from two sources: the first 160 participants of the ongoing ImmuneRACE study, and 1,254 subjects contributed by 6 global collaborators. The sample metadata nearly always contained a de-identified subject ID, COVID-19 status, age in years and sex. HLA class I and class II types, where available, came from metadata supplied by the sample provider rather than from assay-based typing. The investigation overall reported the following: The amount of clinical and demographic metadata varied by source and participant and was provided uncurated.

TCRbeta CDR3 regions were amplified from genomic DNA using the immunoSEQ Assay, a bias-controlled multiplex PCR. Concerning the study's data processing: The number of nucleated cells in each sample was estimated by amplification of reference gene primers within the assay. To quantify the absolute abundance of each unique TCRbeta CDR3 rearrangement, sequence reads were collapsed and filtered. Productive Simpson clonality was computed per sample as the square root of Simpson's diversity index over productive rearrangements. Drawn from immuneACCESS, this table holds only the in-frame rearrangements with V and J called that TCRdb kept. Clones are partly lost; checked studies trace under half to an unresolved V gene and leave the rest unexplained. D and trimming were read from the DNA, whereas the V and J calls and clone size are those reported in that table. The sample table holds a few hundred thousand clones, of which about 86% were seen once. The ten largest account for around 4% of the sample.

Comments on this clone: What antigen it recognizes has not been identified. No quality values exist for individual bases; no much larger clone is one base distant.

From cysteine to phenylalanine, the CDR3 is 12 amino acids long. The DNA shown is the 36-base CDR3, in frame from base 1. The trim is 4 bases for V and 11 bases for J, with a gap of 12 bases between the germline ends. CDR1 and CDR2 were assigned from the germline V gene (reference sequence) as LGHDT and YNNKEL. Participants in the prospective study were aged about 18 to 95 years, lived in 24 United States geographic areas, and enrolled through a virtual design. Cohort assignment in the prospective study relied on participant-reported clinical history from a screening survey and a study questionnaire. In the prospective study, whole blood, serum and a nasopharyngeal or oropharyngeal swab were collected from each participant by mobile phlebotomists. Prospective study participants could optionally give additional blood draws and questionnaires over an approximately 2-month period. Before DNA extraction, blood samples from the prospective study were shipped at room temperature or frozen.

This chain joins TRBV3-1 (or the pseudogene TRBV3-2) to TRBJ1-5, with no confidently assigned D gene. Sequencing was carried out using PBMCs or T cells enriched from blood (not recorded which). This receptor was obtained from a middle-aged woman with acute COVID-19. In nucleotide form, the sequence is TGTGCCAGCAGCCGCGGTGAAGCGACCCAGCATTTT. Its protein is CASSRGEATQHF.